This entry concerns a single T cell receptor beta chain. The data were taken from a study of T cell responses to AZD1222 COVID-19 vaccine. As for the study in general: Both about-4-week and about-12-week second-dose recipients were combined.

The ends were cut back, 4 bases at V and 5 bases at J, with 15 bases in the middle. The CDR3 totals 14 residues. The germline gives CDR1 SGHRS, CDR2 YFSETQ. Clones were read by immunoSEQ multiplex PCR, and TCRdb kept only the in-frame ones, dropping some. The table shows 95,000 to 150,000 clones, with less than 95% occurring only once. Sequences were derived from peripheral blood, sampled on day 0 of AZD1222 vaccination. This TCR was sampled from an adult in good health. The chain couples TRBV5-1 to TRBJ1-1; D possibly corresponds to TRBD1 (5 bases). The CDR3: CASSVTGPDTEAFF. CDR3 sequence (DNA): TGCGCCAGCAGCGTTACAGGACCCGATACTGAAGCTTTCTTT. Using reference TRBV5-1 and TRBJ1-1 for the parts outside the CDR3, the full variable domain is KAGVTQTPRYLIKTRGQQVTLSCSPISGHRSVSWYQQTPGQGLQFLFEYFSETQRNKGNFPGRFSGRQFSNSRSEMNVSTLELGDSALYLCASSVTGPDTEAFFGQGTRLTVV.